These T cell receptor beta chains were read from a single sample in a study of blood T cell repertoires in COVID-19. Generated by immunoSEQ multiplex PCR, the TCRdb table keeps only in-frame clones and is missing some. Of fewer than 400,000 clones detected, approximately 87% appear once; the ten largest clones hold 2.9%. What was sequenced was peripheral blood. These receptor sequences come from a woman aged 25-40 years with COVID-19, enrolled during active disease. Both conserved end residues are part of each CDR3.

>TRBJ2-5|TRBV29-1
CSAPTGNQETQYF
>TRBJ2-2|TRBV4-1
CASRRQGGNGELFF
>TRBJ1-5|TRBV10-3
CAIGGEYNQPQHF
>TRBJ2-3|TRBV24-1
CATSDPPSGSENF
>TRBJ2-1|TRBV11-2
CASRSGLSSYNEQFF
>TRBJ2-1|TRBV29-1
CSVELGGGVF
>TRBJ2-4|TRBV19
CASRPSLAGNIQYF
>TRBJ1-5|TRBV2
CASHNVRNQPQHF
>TRBJ1-4|TRBV6-6
CASSYRTPSDEKLFF
>TRBJ1-5|TRBV5-4
CASRPHRGDQPQHF
>TRBJ1-2|TRBV4-2
CASSQEGTVVFGYTF
>TRBJ1-1|TRBV29-1
CSVATVMNTEAFF
>TRBJ1-1|TRBV29-1
CSVEGSQNTEAFF
>TRBJ1-2|TRBV25-1
CASSEYETGDNYGYTF
>TRBJ2-1|TRBV7-8
CASSSLTGAPGGQFF
>TRBJ2-5|TRBV24-1
CATSDLGTGPQGETQYF
>TRBJ2-1|TRBV7-9
CASGRAGDEQFF
>TRBJ2-1|TRBV27
CASSFLAGAPHEQFF
>TRBJ2-7|TRBV27
CASSSWTGSEQYF
>TRBJ2-3|TRBV7-2
CASSLVGGRSTDTQYF
>TRBJ1-1|TRBV11-2
CASSLGQWANTEAFF
>TRBJ2-7|TRBV2
CASSEGPSGDYYEQYF